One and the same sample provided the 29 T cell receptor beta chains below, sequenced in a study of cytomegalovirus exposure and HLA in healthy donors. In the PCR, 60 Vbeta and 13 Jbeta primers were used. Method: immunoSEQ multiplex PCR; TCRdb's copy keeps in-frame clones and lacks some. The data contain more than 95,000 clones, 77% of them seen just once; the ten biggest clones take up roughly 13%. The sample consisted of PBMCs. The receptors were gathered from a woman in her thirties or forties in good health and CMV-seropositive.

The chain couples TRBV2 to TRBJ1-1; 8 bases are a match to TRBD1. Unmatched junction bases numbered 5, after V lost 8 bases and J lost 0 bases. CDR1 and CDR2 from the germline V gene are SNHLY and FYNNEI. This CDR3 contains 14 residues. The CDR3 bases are TGTGCCAGCCTTAGACAGGGGTTGAACACTGAAGCTTTCTTT. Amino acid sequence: CASLRQGLNTEAFF.

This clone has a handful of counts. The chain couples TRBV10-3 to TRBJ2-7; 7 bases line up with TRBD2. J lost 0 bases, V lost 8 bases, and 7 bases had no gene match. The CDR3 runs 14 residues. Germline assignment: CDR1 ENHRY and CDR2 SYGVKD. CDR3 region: CAIGGGISSYEQYF. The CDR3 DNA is TGTGCCATCGGGGGGGGGATTTCCTCCTACGAGCAGTACTTC.

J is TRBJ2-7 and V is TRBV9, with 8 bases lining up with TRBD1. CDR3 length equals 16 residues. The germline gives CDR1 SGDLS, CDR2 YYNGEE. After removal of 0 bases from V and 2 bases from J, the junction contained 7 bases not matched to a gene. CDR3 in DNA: TGTGCCAGCAGCGTAGGGACAGGGAAGGTCCCCTACGAGCAGTACTTC. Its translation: CASSVGTGKVPYEQYF.

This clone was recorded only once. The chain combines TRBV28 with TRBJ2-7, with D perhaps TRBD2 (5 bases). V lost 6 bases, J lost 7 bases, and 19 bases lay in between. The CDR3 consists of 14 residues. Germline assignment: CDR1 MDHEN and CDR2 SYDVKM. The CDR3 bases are TGTGCCAGCAGCTCCGGACTGACCGCCTGGGAGCAGTACTTC. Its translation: CASSSGLTAWEQYF. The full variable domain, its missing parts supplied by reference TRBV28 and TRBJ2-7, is DVKVTQSSRYLVKRTGEKVFLECVQDMDHENMFWYRQDPGLGLRLIYFSYDVKMKEKGDIPEGYSVSREKKERFSLILESASTNQTSMYLCASSSGLTAWEQYFGPGTRLTVT.

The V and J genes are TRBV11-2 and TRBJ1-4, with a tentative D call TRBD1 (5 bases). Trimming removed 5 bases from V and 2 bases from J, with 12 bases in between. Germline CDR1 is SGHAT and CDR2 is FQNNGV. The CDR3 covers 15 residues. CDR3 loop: CASSPHRSTNEKLFF. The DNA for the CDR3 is TGTGCCAGCAGCCCGCACAGGTCTACTAATGAAAAACTGTTTTTT.

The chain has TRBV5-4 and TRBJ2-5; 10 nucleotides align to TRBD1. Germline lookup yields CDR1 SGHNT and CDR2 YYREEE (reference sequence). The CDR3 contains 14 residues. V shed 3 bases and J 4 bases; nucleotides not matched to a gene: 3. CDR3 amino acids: CASSSDRGRETQYF. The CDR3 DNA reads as TGTGCCAGCAGCTCTGACAGGGGGCGAGAGACCCAGTACTTC.

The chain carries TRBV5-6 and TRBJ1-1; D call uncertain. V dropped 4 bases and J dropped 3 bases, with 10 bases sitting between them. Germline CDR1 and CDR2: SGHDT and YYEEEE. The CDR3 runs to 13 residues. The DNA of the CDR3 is TGTGCCAGCAGCCTTTACAGATACACTGAAGCTTTCTTT. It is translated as CASSLYRYTEAFF.

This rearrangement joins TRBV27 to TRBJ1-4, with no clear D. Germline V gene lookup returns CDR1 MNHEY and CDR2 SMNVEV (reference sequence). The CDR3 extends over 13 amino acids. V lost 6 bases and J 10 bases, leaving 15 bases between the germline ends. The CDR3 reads CASRVGFSGKLFF. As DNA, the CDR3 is TGTGCCAGCAGGGTTGGGTTTTCGGGAAAACTGTTTTTT.

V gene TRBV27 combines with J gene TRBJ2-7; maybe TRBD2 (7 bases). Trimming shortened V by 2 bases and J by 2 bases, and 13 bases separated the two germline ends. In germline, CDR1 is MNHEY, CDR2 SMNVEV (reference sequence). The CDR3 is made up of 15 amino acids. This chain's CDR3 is CASSLRGGSPYEQYF. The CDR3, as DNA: TGTGCCAGCAGTTTAAGGGGGGGTAGTCCCTACGAGCAGTACTTC.

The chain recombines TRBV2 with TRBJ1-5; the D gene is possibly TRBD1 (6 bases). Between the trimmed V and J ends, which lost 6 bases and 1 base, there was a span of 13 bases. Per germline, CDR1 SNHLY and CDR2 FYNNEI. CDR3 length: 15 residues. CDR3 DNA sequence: TGTGCCAGCAGCGATACTGGACAGAGCAATCAGCCCCAGCATTTT. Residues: CASSDTGQSNQPQHF.

CDR3 protein: CASSDSYSNQPQHF. The CDR3 DNA is TGTGCCAGCAGTGACAGTTATAGCAATCAGCCCCAGCATTTT. This chain connects TRBV2 to TRBJ1-5, with no clear D. Germline V gene data show CDR1 as SNHLY and CDR2 as FYNNEI. The ends were cut back, 3 bases at V and 0 bases at J, with 6 bases in the middle. The CDR3 covers 14 residues.

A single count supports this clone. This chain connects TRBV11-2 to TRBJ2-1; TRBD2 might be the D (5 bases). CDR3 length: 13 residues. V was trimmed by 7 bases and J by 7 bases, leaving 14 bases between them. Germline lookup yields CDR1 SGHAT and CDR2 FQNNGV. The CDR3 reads CASTQTRGNEQFF. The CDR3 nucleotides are TGTGCCAGCACCCAGACACGGGGAAATGAGCAGTTCTTC.

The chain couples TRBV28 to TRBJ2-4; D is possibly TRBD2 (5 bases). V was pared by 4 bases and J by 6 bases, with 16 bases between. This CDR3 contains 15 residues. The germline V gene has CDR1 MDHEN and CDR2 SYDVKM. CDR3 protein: CASSSTLPGRNIQYF. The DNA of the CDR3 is TGTGCCAGCAGTTCAACTCTCCCTGGGAGAAACATTCAGTACTTC.

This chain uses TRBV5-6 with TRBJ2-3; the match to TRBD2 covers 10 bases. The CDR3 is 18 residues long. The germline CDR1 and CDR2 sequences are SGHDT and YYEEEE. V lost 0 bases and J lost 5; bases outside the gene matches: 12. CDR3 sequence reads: CASSLESSGRPRRDTQYF. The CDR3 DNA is TGTGCCAGCAGCTTGGAGAGTAGCGGGAGGCCCCGGAGAGATACGCAGTATTTT.

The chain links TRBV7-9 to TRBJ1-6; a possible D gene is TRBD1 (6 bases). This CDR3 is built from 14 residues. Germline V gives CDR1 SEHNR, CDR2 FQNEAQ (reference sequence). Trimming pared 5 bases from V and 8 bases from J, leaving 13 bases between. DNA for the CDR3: TGTGCCAGCAGCGCCCGGGACAATTATTCACCCCTCCACTTT. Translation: CASSARDNYSPLHF.

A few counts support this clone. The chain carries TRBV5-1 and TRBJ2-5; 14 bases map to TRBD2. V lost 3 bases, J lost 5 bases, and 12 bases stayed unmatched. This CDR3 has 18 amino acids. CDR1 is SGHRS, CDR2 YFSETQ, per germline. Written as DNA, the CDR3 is TGCGCCAGCAGCTCTCGAGGGACTAGCGGGAGTTCTCTGGAGACCCAGTACTTC. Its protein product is CASSSRGTSGSSLETQYF.

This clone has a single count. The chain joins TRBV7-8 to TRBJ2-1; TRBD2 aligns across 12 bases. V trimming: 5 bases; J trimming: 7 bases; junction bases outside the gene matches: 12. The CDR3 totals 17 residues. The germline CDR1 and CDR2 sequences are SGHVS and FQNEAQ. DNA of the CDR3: TGTGCCAGCAGCGACAGCTTGACTAGCGGGAGAGGGAATGAGCAGTTCTTC. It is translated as CASSDSLTSGRGNEQFF.

The CDR3: CASSFLTTGRNNEQFF. In nucleotides, the CDR3 is TGCGCCAGCAGCTTCTTAACGACAGGGAGGAACAATGAGCAGTTCTTC. V is TRBV5-1 and J is TRBJ2-1; D perhaps matches TRBD1 (7 bases). V lost 2 bases and J 5 bases, leaving 17 bases between the germline ends. Per the germline V gene, CDR1 is SGHRS and CDR2 is YFSETQ. The CDR3 runs to 16 residues.

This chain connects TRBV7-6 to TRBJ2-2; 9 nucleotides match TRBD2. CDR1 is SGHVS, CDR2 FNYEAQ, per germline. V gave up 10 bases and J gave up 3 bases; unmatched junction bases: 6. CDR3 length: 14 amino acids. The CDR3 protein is CATSSGTHTGELFF. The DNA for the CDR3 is TGTGCCACCTCTAGCGGGACTCACACCGGGGAGCTGTTTTTT.

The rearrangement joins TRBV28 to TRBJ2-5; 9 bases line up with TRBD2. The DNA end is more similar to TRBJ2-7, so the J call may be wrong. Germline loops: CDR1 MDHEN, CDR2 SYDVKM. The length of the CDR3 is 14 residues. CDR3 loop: CASCMAGGHYEQYF. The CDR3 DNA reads TGTGCCAGCTGTATGGCGGGAGGGCATTACGAGCAGTACTTC.

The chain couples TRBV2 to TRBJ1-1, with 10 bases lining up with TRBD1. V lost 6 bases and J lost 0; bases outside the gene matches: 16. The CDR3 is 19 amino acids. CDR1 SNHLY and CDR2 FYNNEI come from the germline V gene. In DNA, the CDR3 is TGTGCCAGCAGGATACCGAAGCCCGACAGGGGGCCTATGAACACTGAAGCTTTCTTT. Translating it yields CASRIPKPDRGPMNTEAFF.

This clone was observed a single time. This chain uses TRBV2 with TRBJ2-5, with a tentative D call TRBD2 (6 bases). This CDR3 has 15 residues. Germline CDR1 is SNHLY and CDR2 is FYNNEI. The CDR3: CASSSDGGVGETQYF. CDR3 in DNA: TGTGCTTCCTCCAGTGATGGCGGGGTGGGGGAGACCCAGTACTTC. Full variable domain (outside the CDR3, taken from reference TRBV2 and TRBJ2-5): EPEVTQTPSHQVTQMGQEVILRCVPISNHLYFYWYRQILGQKVEFLVSFYNNEISEKSEIFDDQFSVERPDGSNFTLKIRSTKLEDSAMYFCASSSDGGVGETQYFGPGTRLLVL.

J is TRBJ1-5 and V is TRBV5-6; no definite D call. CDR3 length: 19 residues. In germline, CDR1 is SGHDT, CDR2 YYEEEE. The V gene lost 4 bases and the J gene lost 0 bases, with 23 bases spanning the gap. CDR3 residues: CASSPGVIDLTNSNQPQHF. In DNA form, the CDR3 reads TGTGCCAGCAGCCCCGGCGTGATCGATTTAACTAATAGCAATCAGCCCCAGCATTTT. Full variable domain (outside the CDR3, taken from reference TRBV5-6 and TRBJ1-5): DAGVTQSPTHLIKTRGQQVTLRCSPKSGHDTVSWYQQALGQGPQFIFQYYEEEERQRGNFPDRFSGHQFPNYSSELNVNALLLGDSALYLCASSPGVIDLTNSNQPQHFGDGTRLSIL.

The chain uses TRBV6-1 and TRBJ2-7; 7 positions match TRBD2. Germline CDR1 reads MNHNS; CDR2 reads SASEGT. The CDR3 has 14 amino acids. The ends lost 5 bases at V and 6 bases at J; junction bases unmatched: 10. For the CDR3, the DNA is TGTGCCAGCAGTCCAATGACTAGCCCAACCGAGCAGTACTTC. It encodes CASSPMTSPTEQYF.

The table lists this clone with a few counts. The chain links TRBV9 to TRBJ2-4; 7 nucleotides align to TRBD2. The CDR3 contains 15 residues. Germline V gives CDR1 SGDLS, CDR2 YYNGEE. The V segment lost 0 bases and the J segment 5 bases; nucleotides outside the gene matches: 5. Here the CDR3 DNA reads TGTGCCAGCAGCGTAGACGGGAGGCCCCAAAACATTCAGTACTTC. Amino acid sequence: CASSVDGRPQNIQYF.

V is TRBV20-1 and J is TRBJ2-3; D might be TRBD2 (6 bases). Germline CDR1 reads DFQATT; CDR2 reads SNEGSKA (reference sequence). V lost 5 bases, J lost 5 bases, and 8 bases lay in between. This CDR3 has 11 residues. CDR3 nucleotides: TGCAGTGCTGACGGGGGAGATACGCAGTATTTT. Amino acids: CSADGGDTQYF.

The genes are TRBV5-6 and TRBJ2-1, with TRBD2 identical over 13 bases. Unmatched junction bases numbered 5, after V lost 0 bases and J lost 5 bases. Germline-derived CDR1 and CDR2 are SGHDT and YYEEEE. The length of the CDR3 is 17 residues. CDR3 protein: CASSLGTSGRFDNEQFF. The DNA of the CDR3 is TGTGCCAGCAGCTTGGGGACTAGCGGGAGATTCGACAATGAGCAGTTCTTC.

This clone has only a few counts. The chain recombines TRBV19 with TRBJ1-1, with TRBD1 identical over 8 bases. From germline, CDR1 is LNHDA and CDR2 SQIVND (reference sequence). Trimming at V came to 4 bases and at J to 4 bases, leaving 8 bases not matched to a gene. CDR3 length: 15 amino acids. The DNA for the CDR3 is TGTGCCAGTAGTAGCGGGCAGGGGGCAAGCACTGAAGCTTTCTTT. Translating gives CASSSGQGASTEAFF.

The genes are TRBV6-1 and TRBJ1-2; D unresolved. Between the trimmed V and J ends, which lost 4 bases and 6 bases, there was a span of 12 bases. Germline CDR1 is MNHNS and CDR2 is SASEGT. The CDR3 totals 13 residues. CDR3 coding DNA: TGTGCCAGCAGTGTGCAGATCCGCCATGGCTACACCTTC. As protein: CASSVQIRHGYTF.